These 23 T cell receptor beta chains share one sample of origin, sequenced in a study of blood T cell repertoires in COVID-19. Clones were sequenced by immunoSEQ multiplex PCR, and TCRdb holds only the in-frame ones, with some missing. The table lists 150,000 to 200,000 clones, approximately 88% of them singletons. Sequences were obtained from PBMCs or T cells enriched from blood (not recorded which). Receptors originate from a man aged 70 or older who had been exposed to COVID-19.

The V and J genes are TRBV19 and TRBJ1-5; 7 bases map to TRBD1. The CDR3 length is 13 residues. Losses at the gene ends were 7 bases for V and 6 bases for J; bases not matched to a gene: 6. The germline V gene has CDR1 LNHDA and CDR2 SQIVND (reference sequence). The CDR3 bases are TGTGCCAGTAAAGTAGGGGGCCCTCAGCCCCAGCATTTT. Amino acid sequence: CASKVGGPQPQHF.

The CDR3 reads CASSLGGYEQYF. The CDR3 DNA sequence: TGTGCCAGCAGCCTAGGGGGCTACGAGCAGTACTTC. J is TRBJ2-7 and V is TRBV5-8, with D perhaps matching TRBD1 (6 bases). The germline V and J ends were trimmed by 4 bases and 3 bases, with 8 bases remaining between them. This CDR3 spans 12 amino acids. Per the germline V gene, CDR1 is SGHTS and CDR2 is YDEGEE.

This clone was counted between two and nine times. V and J are TRBV10-2 and TRBJ2-7, with D tentatively TRBD1 (5 bases). This CDR3 is built from 12 residues. V lost 5 bases and J lost 3, with 8 bases in between. CDR1 is WSHSY and CDR2 is SAAADI in the germline V gene. In DNA form, the CDR3 reads TGCGCCAGCAGTTCCAGGGTCTACGAGCAGTACTTC. It specifies CASSSRVYEQYF.

This chain uses TRBV18 with TRBJ1-1, with D hard to call. The germline CDR1 and CDR2 sequences are KGHSH and LQKENI. The CDR3 consists of 14 residues. The V end lost 4 bases, the J end lost 1 base, and 10 bases lay between the germline ends. The CDR3 nucleotides are TGTGCCAGCTCACGGCGGGTGGAGAACACTGAAGCTTTCTTT. It codes for CASSRRVENTEAFF.

This clone was counted only a few times. Other DNA sequences in this specimen translate into the identical CDR3. The chain combines TRBV19 with TRBJ1-6; perhaps TRBD1 as D (6 bases). The germline V and J ends were trimmed by 4 bases and 4 bases, with 8 bases remaining between them. The CDR3 has 14 residues. In germline, CDR1 is LNHDA, CDR2 SQIVND (reference sequence). CDR3 loop: CASSTQGYNSPLHF. CDR3 DNA: TGTGCCAGTAGTACACAGGGTTATAATTCACCCCTCCACTTT. The full variable domain, its missing parts supplied by reference TRBV19 and TRBJ1-6, is DGGITQSPKYLFRKEGQNVTLSCEQNLNHDAMYWYRQDPGQGLRLIYYSQIVNDFQKGDIAEGYSVSREKKESFPLTVTSAQKNPTAFYLCASSTQGYNSPLHFGNGTRLTVT.

The chain recombines TRBV6-2 or TRBV6-3 with TRBJ2-1, with D maybe TRBD2 (6 bases). CDR1 is MNHEY, CDR2 SVGEGT, per germline. CDR3 size: 21 residues. V gave up 0 bases and J gave up 0 bases, with 24 bases separating them. The CDR3, as DNA: TGTGCCAGCAGTTACTCGATAAACCCCTTAGGCGGGACGAGCTCCTACAATGAGCAGTTCTTC. It translates to CASSYSINPLGGTSSYNEQFF.

This sequence joins TRBV14 and TRBJ1-6; 8 bases are shared with TRBD1. There are 16 residues in the CDR3. Germline trimming cut 1 base from V and 7 bases from J; bases unmatched to any gene: 6. Germline CDR1 and CDR2: SGHDN and FVKESK. DNA for the CDR3: TGTGCCAGCAGCCAAGTGAGGACAGGGCGGAATTCACCCCTCCACTTT. Its protein product is CASSQVRTGRNSPLHF. Full variable domain (outside the CDR3, taken from reference TRBV14 and TRBJ1-6): EAGVTQFPSHSVIEKGQTVTLRCDPISGHDNLYWYRRVMGKEIKFLLHFVKESKQDESGMPNNRFLAERTGGTYSTLKVQPAELEDSGVYFCASSQVRTGRNSPLHFGNGTRLTVT.

This chain joins TRBV5-1 and TRBJ1-6, with D possibly being TRBD1 (5 bases). The CDR3 has 14 amino acids. The germline V gene has CDR1 SGHRS and CDR2 YFSETQ. With 3 bases removed from V and 5 bases from J, the gap between germline ends came to 9 bases. Written as DNA, the CDR3 is TGCGCCAGCAGCTCGGGGGAGCATAATTCACCCCTCCACTTT. Its translation is CASSSGEHNSPLHF.

V gene TRBV15 combines with J gene TRBJ2-2, with a tentative D call TRBD2 (7 bases). Trimming took 5 bases from V and 6 from J, leaving 25 bases between them. The CDR3 totals 18 residues. CDR1 is LNHNV, CDR2 YYDKDF, per germline (reference sequence). This CDR3 reads CATSGGGGASNYPGELFF. DNA of the CDR3: TGTGCCACCAGCGGGGGAGGGGGGGCATCAAACTATCCCGGGGAGCTGTTTTTT. The full variable domain, in which reference TRBV15 and TRBJ2-2 provide the parts outside the CDR3, is DAMVIQNPRYQVTQFGKPVTLSCSQTLNHNVMYWYQQKSSQAPKLLFHYYDKDFNNEADTPDNFQSRRPNTSFCFLDIRSPGLGDTAMYLCATSGGGGASNYPGELFFGEGSRLTVL.

The chain recombines TRBV9 with TRBJ1-4, with D unresolved. V dropped 1 base and J dropped 6 bases, with 13 bases sitting between them. CDR3 size: 15 residues. Germline CDR1 SGDLS, CDR2 YYNGEE. CDR3 nucleotide sequence: TGTGCCAGCAGCGTAAGTCCCCTCGGAGATGAAAAACTGTTTTTT. Protein: CASSVSPLGDEKLFF.

This chain uses TRBV6-2 or TRBV6-3 with TRBJ2-2, with 8 bases aligning to TRBD1. This CDR3 has 15 amino acids. After removal of 2 bases from V and 9 bases from J, the junction contained 8 bases not matched to a gene. The germline V gene encodes CDR1 MNHEY and CDR2 SVGEGT. Here the CDR3 reads CASSYGGTGHRELFF. CDR3 bases: TGTGCCAGCAGTTACGGCGGGACAGGCCACCGGGAGCTGTTTTTT.

The V call is TRBV5-1, the J call TRBJ1-3; 8 positions agree with TRBD1. V gave up 4 bases and J gave up 2 bases; unmatched junction bases: 11. CDR3 size: 17 residues. The germline V gene has CDR1 SGHRS and CDR2 YFSETQ. CDR3 coding DNA: TGCGCCAGCAGCCTAGCCGGTGACAGGGGCCCTGGAAACACCATATATTTT. Translating gives CASSLAGDRGPGNTIYF.

The genes are TRBV7-2 and TRBJ2-7; D remains ambiguous. With 5 bases removed from V and 0 bases from J, the gap between germline ends came to 5 bases. The CDR3 runs 12 residues. Germline-derived CDR1 and CDR2 are SGHTA and FQGNSA. CDR3 in amino acids: CASSPISYEQYF. CDR3 DNA: TGTGCCAGCAGCCCAATCTCCTACGAGCAGTACTTC.

This chain connects TRBV2 to TRBJ1-6; TRBD1 agrees at 7 bases. This CDR3 is 16 amino acids long. CDR1 SNHLY and CDR2 FYNNEI come from the germline V gene. V dropped 5 bases and J dropped 0; count of bases not matched to a gene: 4. The CDR3 DNA is TGTGCCAGCAGTCCGGGACAGAGCTCCTATAATTCACCCCTCCACTTT. Protein: CASSPGQSSYNSPLHF.

This chain joins TRBV14 and TRBJ2-7, with D possibly being TRBD1 (7 bases). CDR1 is SGHDN and CDR2 is FVKESK in the germline V gene. Between the trimmed V and J ends, which lost 5 bases and 1 base, there was a span of 15 bases. This CDR3 has 15 amino acids. CDR3 bases: TGTGCCAGCAGCGTTCGGGGGACAGCTTCCTACGAGCAGTACTTC. Protein sequence: CASSVRGTASYEQYF.

V gene TRBV18 combines with J gene TRBJ2-4; 14 bases fit TRBD2. The CDR3 is 16 residues long. The J segment lost 5 bases and the V segment lost 6 bases, leaving 6 bases of the junction unmatched. Germline-derived CDR1 and CDR2 are KGHSH and LQKENI. CDR3 bases: TGTGCCAGCTCCCTCGGGACTAGCGGGAGCCAAAACATTCAGTACTTC. It yields the protein CASSLGTSGSQNIQYF. Combining the CDR3 with reference TRBV18 and TRBJ2-4 gives the whole variable domain NAGVMQNPRHLVRRRGQEARLRCSPMKGHSHVYWYRQLPEEGLKFMVYLQKENIIDESGMPKERFSAEFPKEGPSILRIQQVVRGDSAAYFCASSLGTSGSQNIQYFGAGTRLSVL.

This sequence joins TRBV5-1 and TRBJ1-4; the match to TRBD1 covers 9 bases. Germline CDR1 reads SGHRS; CDR2 reads YFSETQ. The length of the CDR3 is 14 residues. V lost 5 bases and J lost 8; bases outside the gene matches: 7. The CDR3 here is CASRPGTGTEKLFF. CDR3 nucleotides: TGCGCCAGCAGACCCGGGACAGGGACCGAAAAACTGTTTTTT.

V is TRBV19 and J is TRBJ1-6; D ambiguous. The CDR3 extends over 14 amino acids. V gave up 8 bases and J gave up 9 bases, with 17 bases separating them. The germline CDR1 and CDR2 sequences are LNHDA and SQIVND (reference sequence). This chain's CDR3 is CASATGIDSSPLHF. The CDR3 DNA follows: TGTGCCAGTGCGACCGGGATTGACTCTTCACCCCTCCACTTT.

This clone was picked up one time. V usage is TRBV28 and J usage is TRBJ1-2; D is uncertain. Trimming cost V 2 bases and J 8 bases, with 12 bases left between them. CDR1 and CDR2 (germline): MDHEN, SYDVKM. This CDR3 has 13 amino acids. The CDR3, as DNA: TGTGCCAGCAGTTTAGCATCGACACGAGGCTACACCTTC. The encoded protein is CASSLASTRGYTF.

This chain joins TRBV19 and TRBJ1-2; D is perhaps TRBD1 (5 bases). The CDR3 is 12 residues long. CDR1 is LNHDA and CDR2 is SQIVND in the germline V gene (reference sequence). V was clipped by 5 bases and J by 7 bases, with 11 bases between them. CDR3 sequence reads: CASSQPGAGYTF. Here the CDR3 DNA reads TGTGCCAGTAGTCAACCTGGGGCTGGCTACACCTTC.

This chain joins TRBV9 and TRBJ2-4, with 9 bases matching TRBD2. With V trimmed by 0 bases and J by 7 bases, 5 bases remained unmatched. Looked up from germline, CDR1 is SGDLS and CDR2 is YYNGEE. The CDR3 length is 15 residues. The CDR3 nucleotides read TGTGCCAGCAGCGTAGTAGCGGGAGTCCCCAACATTCAGTACTTC. Translating gives CASSVVAGVPNIQYF.

The chain combines TRBV7-8 with TRBJ2-7; TRBD2 is a possible D gene (6 bases). The germline CDR1 and CDR2 sequences are SGHVS and FQNEAQ. There are 14 residues in the CDR3. V lost 3 bases and J 4 bases, leaving 13 bases between the germline ends. The CDR3 coding sequence is TGTGCCAGCAGCTTGACCGGGACTTCTTACGAGCAGTACTTC. Translating gives CASSLTGTSYEQYF.

The chain has TRBV4-1 and TRBJ2-2; TRBD2 is a possible D gene (5 bases). Deletions cut 4 bases from V and 5 bases from J, with 14 bases between. CDR1 MGHRA and CDR2 YSYEKL come from the germline V gene. This CDR3 spans 15 amino acids. CDR3 in DNA: TGCGCCAGCAGCCTGAGCGGACCGACAACCGGGGAGCTGTTTTTT. This codes for CASSLSGPTTGELFF.